The 22 T cell receptor beta chains listed next were all sequenced from one sample in a study of shared clonotypes between healthy human individuals (dated by TCRdb to the early 2020s). The library was produced with the immunoSEQ multiplex PCR assay. The clones in this table, taken by TCRdb from immuneACCESS, are in-frame only. Not every clone is retained; where verified, under half of the shortfall comes from an unresolved V gene, and the cause of the rest is unknown. Within this sample are roughly 2.6 million clones, with 90% to 95% of them counted one time only. Around 0.14% of the sample goes to the ten largest clones. The sequenced sample was naive CD4+ T cells sorted from blood. The cell subset or site label corresponds to: CD45RA+ positively selected. These receptors were taken from a man aged 18 to 29 in good health.

V gene TRBV7-9 combines with J gene TRBJ1-2; D is undetermined. Trimming removed 1 base at V and 7 bases at J, with 7 bases between. Germline CDR1 and CDR2: SEHNR and FQNEAQ (reference sequence). The CDR3 runs 12 residues. The CDR3, as DNA: TGTGCCAGCAGCTTAGAAGCCGGTGGCTACACCTTC. Translating gives CASSLEAGGYTF.

CDR3 protein: CASSENSVGAQYF. The CDR3 DNA reads TGCGCCAGCAGTGAGAATAGCGTGGGGGCCCAGTACTTC. The chain uses TRBV10-1 and TRBJ2-5; D may correspond to TRBD1 or TRBD2 (5 bases each). CDR3 length: 13 residues. The V and J ends lost 2 bases and 9 bases respectively, with 13 bases between them. Germline V lookup: CDR1 WNHNN, CDR2 SYGVQD (reference sequence).

The rearrangement links TRBV19 to TRBJ1-2; TRBD1 agrees at 8 bases. Germline CDR1 LNHDA, CDR2 SQIVND (reference sequence). V shed 5 bases and J 1 base; nucleotides not matched to a gene: 9. The CDR3 length is 16 residues. CDR3 DNA: TGTGCCAGTAGTCCCTCGACAGGGGATCGTAACTATGGCTACACCTTC. Protein product: CASSPSTGDRNYGYTF.

The chain couples TRBV2 to TRBJ2-5, with 9 bases lining up with TRBD2. Germline V CDR1 and CDR2: SNHLY, FYNNEI. CDR3 length: 14 amino acids. Losses at the gene ends were 4 bases for V and 5 bases for J; bases not matched to a gene: 5. CDR3 sequence (DNA): TGTGCCAGCAGTGCCGCGGGAGGGTTGGAGACCCAGTACTTC. The encoded protein is CASSAAGGLETQYF.

This chain joins TRBV5-1 and TRBJ2-1; 7 nucleotides match TRBD2. Trimming cost V 0 bases and J 3 bases; bases outside gene matches: 3. CDR1 SGHRS and CDR2 YFSETQ come from the germline V gene. The CDR3 contains 15 residues. The CDR3 protein is CASSLARGGYNEQFF. DNA of the CDR3: TGCGCCAGCAGCTTGGCCCGCGGGGGCTACAATGAGCAGTTCTTC.

This chain links TRBV2 with TRBJ2-1; 11 bases line up with TRBD2. V was pared by 4 bases and J by 6 bases, with 5 bases of the junction left unmatched. Germline V CDR1 and CDR2: SNHLY, FYNNEI. This CDR3 has 15 amino acids. CDR3: CASSVTSGVSNEQFF. The CDR3 bases are TGTGCCAGCAGTGTGACTAGCGGGGTGTCCAATGAGCAGTTCTTC.

This clone was counted a few times. V and J are TRBV30 and TRBJ1-5, with TRBD1 as a possible D gene (5 bases). Trimming shortened V by 4 bases and J by 7 bases, and 17 bases separated the two germline ends. CDR3 length: 14 amino acids. The V gene's germline CDR1 is GTSNPN and CDR2 SVGIG (reference sequence). The CDR3 region has the DNA TGTGCCTGGACCCCAGGGCTTCGCGAACAGCCCCAGCATTTT. It yields the protein CAWTPGLREQPQHF.

J is TRBJ2-7 and V is TRBV15, with D perhaps matching TRBD2 (6 bases). Trimming shortened V by 1 base and J by 6 bases, and 10 bases separated the two germline ends. Per the germline V gene, CDR1 is LNHNV and CDR2 is YYDKDF (reference sequence). The CDR3 runs 13 residues. This chain's CDR3 is CATSRGGISEQYF. The DNA of the CDR3 is TGTGCCACCAGCAGAGGCGGGATTTCCGAGCAGTACTTC.

Written as DNA, the CDR3 is TGTGCCAGCAGCGCGAGCGGGGGGATCTCCTACGAGCAGTACTTC. The encoded protein is CASSASGGISYEQYF. The chain is built from TRBV11-2 and TRBJ2-7, with 9 bases aligning to TRBD2. V shed 5 bases, J shed 0 bases, and the junction held 5 bases outside the gene matches. The germline V gene encodes CDR1 SGHAT and CDR2 FQNNGV. The CDR3 consists of 15 residues.

This chain connects TRBV5-6 to TRBJ1-1; 9 bases agree with TRBD1. The CDR3 loop spans 14 amino acids. Germline CDR1 SGHDT, CDR2 YYEEEE. J lost 5 bases, V lost 4 bases, and 6 bases had no gene match. The CDR3 bases are TGTGCCAGCAGCCCAGGGACAGGGAGAACTGAAGCTTTCTTT. Translating it yields CASSPGTGRTEAFF.

The V and J genes are TRBV2 and TRBJ1-2; D is uncertain. The V end was cut by 2 bases, the J end by 4 bases, with 11 bases between. This CDR3 is 14 amino acids long. Germline values: CDR1 SNHLY, CDR2 FYNNEI. CDR3 in amino acids: CASSERPEGYGYTF. The CDR3 DNA sequence: TGTGCCAGCAGTGAACGGCCTGAAGGCTATGGCTACACCTTC.

On this clone: At the DNA level, this CDR3 is encoded by other sequences in the same sample as well. V gene TRBV6-1 combines with J gene TRBJ1-2; the D gene is possibly TRBD1 (6 bases). Trimming took 6 bases from V and 8 from J, leaving 13 bases between them. In germline, CDR1 is MNHNS, CDR2 SASEGT. The CDR3 consists of 12 residues. For the CDR3, the DNA is TGTGCCAGCAGGACCGGGGGCGAGGGCTACACCTTC. It codes for CASRTGGEGYTF.

The rearrangement uses TRBV9 and TRBJ1-1; D might be TRBD1 (5 bases). The CDR3 spans 11 residues. Germline V gene lookup returns CDR1 SGDLS and CDR2 YYNGEE. The germline V and J ends were trimmed by 9 bases and 7 bases, with 13 bases remaining between them. This CDR3 reads CATLGGDEAFF. CDR3 DNA sequence: TGTGCCACCCTGGGGGGAGATGAAGCTTTCTTT. Filled out from reference TRBV9 and TRBJ1-1, the complete variable domain reads DSGVTQTPKHLITATGQRVTLRCSPRSGDLSVYWYQQSLDQGLQFLIQYYNGEERAKGNILERFSAQQFPDLHSELNLSSLELGDSALYFCATLGGDEAFFGQGTRLTVV.

This clone was observed once. The chain uses TRBV28 and TRBJ2-7; 10 bases match TRBD1. Trimming cost V 5 bases and J 3 bases; bases outside gene matches: 10. There are 16 residues in the CDR3. Germline loops: CDR1 MDHEN, CDR2 SYDVKM. The CDR3 region has the DNA TGTGCCAGCAGTCCTATAGGGACAGGGGACTACTACGAGCAGTACTTC. Translated, it gives CASSPIGTGDYYEQYF.

CDR3 DNA: TGTGCCAGCTCAAAAGCGGCAGTCAACTATGGCTACACCTTC. Its protein is CASSKAAVNYGYTF. The chain carries TRBV18 and TRBJ1-2; D is ambiguous. Deletions cut 5 bases from V and 2 bases from J, with 12 bases between. Per the germline V gene, CDR1 is KGHSH and CDR2 is LQKENI. This CDR3 is built from 14 residues.

The V and J genes are TRBV10-3 and TRBJ2-2; 7 positions match TRBD2. The germline CDR1 and CDR2 sequences are ENHRY and SYGVKD. The CDR3 contains 15 residues. The ends lost 6 bases at V and 3 bases at J; junction bases unmatched: 7. The CDR3 DNA reads TGTGCCATCAGCACCACCGCGGGGGACACCGGGGAGCTGTTTTTT. This codes for CAISTTAGDTGELFF.

The chain couples TRBV5-1 to TRBJ2-2; 9 nucleotides match TRBD2. V shed 0 bases and J 3 bases; nucleotides not matched to a gene: 0. Germline lookup yields CDR1 SGHRS and CDR2 YFSETQ. CDR3 length equals 15 residues. This CDR3 reads CASSLGTSDTGELFF. The CDR3 nucleotides are TGCGCCAGCAGCTTGGGGACTAGCGACACCGGGGAGCTGTTTTTT.

The rearrangement uses TRBV7-9 and TRBJ1-5; unclear D gene. CDR3 size: 17 residues. The V end was cut by 5 bases, the J end by 1 base, with 18 bases between. Germline CDR1 and CDR2: SEHNR and FQNEAQ (reference sequence). CDR3 sequence reads: CASSPPGSSQSNQPQHF. The CDR3 nucleotides read TGTGCCAGCAGCCCTCCTGGGTCCAGTCAGAGCAATCAGCCCCAGCATTTT.

This clone has a handful of counts. The sample contains more than one DNA sequence encoding this CDR3. This chain connects TRBV18 to TRBJ2-5; no clear D. Trimming left V 6 bases short and J 0 bases short, with 5 bases between. Germline V gene lookup returns CDR1 KGHSH and CDR2 LQKENI. The CDR3 totals 12 residues. The DNA of the CDR3 is TGTGCCAGCTCGCAGGACCAAGAGACCCAGTACTTC. Amino acid sequence: CASSQDQETQYF.

The chain carries TRBV9 and TRBJ2-3; 13 bases fit TRBD2. Germline CDR1 is SGDLS and CDR2 is YYNGEE. The CDR3 is 19 amino acids. V lost 6 bases, J lost 1 base, and 14 bases stayed unmatched. The CDR3 reads CASTETGGLAGSGTDTQYF. The CDR3 region has the DNA TGTGCCAGCACCGAAACGGGGGGACTAGCGGGATCCGGCACAGATACGCAGTATTTT.

The chain couples TRBV7-9 to TRBJ2-2; TRBD1 aligns across 9 bases. With V trimmed by 1 base and J by 3 bases, 3 bases remained unmatched. This CDR3 comprises 16 residues. Germline lookup yields CDR1 SEHNR and CDR2 FQNEAQ (reference sequence). CDR3 sequence (DNA): TGTGCCAGCAGCTTAGTGGGACAGGGACACACCGGGGAGCTGTTTTTT. Its translation: CASSLVGQGHTGELFF.

The chain couples TRBV6-1 to TRBJ1-2, with D uncertain. Germline CDR1 is MNHNS and CDR2 is SASEGT. The germline V and J ends were trimmed by 8 bases and 3 bases, with 13 bases remaining between them. The CDR3 has 13 amino acids. The CDR3 DNA reads TGTGCCAGCCTTCGGACGACGGACTATGGCTACACCTTC. This gives the protein CASLRTTDYGYTF.